These T cell receptor beta chains were read from a single sample in a study of tumor-infiltrating lymphocytes in primary liver carcinoma. TCRdb re-called the multiplex PCR reads with MiXCR, one entry per CDR3 protein. The table lists roughly 70,000 distinct CDR3 sequences, over 60% of them singletons. Material: liver tumor tissue from sampling region 4. The receptor set was obtained from a man aged 40-49 years with primary liver carcinoma and hepatitis B virus infection. Each CDR3 is given with its conserved first and last residue. Each record gives: D gene, J gene, V gene, clone size, CDR3 DNA, CDR3 protein. The D gene is left open where the match is weak. Size tells how often a clone was seen (once, few, many) or the class of an expanded clone, and some rows leave it out.

d_gene: TRBD2
j_gene: TRBJ2-3
v_gene: TRBV7-3
abundance: .
CDR3nt: TGTGCCAGCAGCCTCGTCCCTAGCGGACCTTTCTGTCAATGCACAGATACACAGTATTTT
CDR3aa: CASSLVPSGPFCQCTDTQYF

d_gene: TRBD2
j_gene: TRBJ2-1
v_gene: TRBV7-8
abundance: .
CDR3nt: TGTGCCAGCAGCTTAAAACTATCGGGAGGCTTTAATGAGCGGTTCTTC
CDR3aa: CASSLKLSGGFNERFF

d_gene: .
j_gene: TRBJ2-7
v_gene: TRBV12-5
abundance: .
CDR3nt: TGTGCCAGTGAGGGGACCTGTTCCTACGAGCAATACTTC
CDR3aa: CASEGTCSYEQYF

d_gene: TRBD1
j_gene: TRBJ1-1
v_gene: TRBV12-3/TRBV12-4
abundance: .
CDR3nt: TGTGCCAGCAGTTTATGGGACAGGAACATTGAAGCTCTCTTT
CDR3aa: CASSLWDRNIEALF

d_gene: .
j_gene: TRBJ2-5
v_gene: TRBV11-2
abundance: few
CDR3nt: TGTGCCAGCGGCCAAACTCATGGCGGGGGGACAGAAACCCAGTATTTC
CDR3aa: CASGQTHGGGTETQYF

d_gene: .
j_gene: TRBJ1-6
v_gene: TRBV11-2
abundance: .
CDR3nt: TGTGCCAGCGCCGGGACGAGGAATTCACCCCTCCATTTT
CDR3aa: CASAGTRNSPLHF

d_gene: .
j_gene: TRBJ2-1
v_gene: TRBV2
abundance: .
CDR3nt: TGTGCCAGCATTGAATTAGGGGGAGCTATGTACGAGCAGCTCTTC
CDR3aa: CASIELGGAMYEQLF

d_gene: TRBD1
j_gene: TRBJ2-3
v_gene: TRBV20-1
abundance: .
CDR3nt: TGCAGTGCTCCCCAGACAGGGAACACAGATACGCAGTATTTT
CDR3aa: CSAPQTGNTDTQYF

d_gene: .
j_gene: TRBJ2-7
v_gene: TRBV7-8
abundance: once
CDR3nt: TGTGCCAGCAGCTTTGACTACGCCCACGAGCAGTACTTC
CDR3aa: CASSFDYAHEQYF

d_gene: .
j_gene: TRBJ2-3
v_gene: TRBV11-2
abundance: many
CDR3nt: TGTGCCAGCAGCCCCTGGGCGGATACGCAGTATTTT
CDR3aa: CASSPWADTQYF

d_gene: .
j_gene: TRBJ2-7
v_gene: TRBV5-1
abundance: .
CDR3nt: TGCGCCATCAGCTTGGCCGAGACCGTGAATTACTACGAGCAGTACTTC
CDR3aa: CAISLAETVNYYEQYF

d_gene: .
j_gene: TRBJ2-7
v_gene: TRBV4-1
abundance: few
CDR3nt: TGCGCCACCAGCCAGGTTGGGCAGTACGAGCAGTACTTC
CDR3aa: CATSQVGQYEQYF

d_gene: TRBD2
j_gene: TRBJ2-2
v_gene: TRBV7-8
abundance: .
CDR3nt: TGTGCCAGCAGCTTCGGGACTAGCGGGGCGAACACTGGGGAGCTGTTTTTT
CDR3aa: CASSFGTSGANTGELFF

d_gene: .
j_gene: TRBJ2-1
v_gene: TRBV6-5
abundance: .
CDR3nt: TGTGCCGGTAGCCGCGGAGCCACCTACAATGAGCAGTTCTTC
CDR3aa: CAGSRGATYNEQFF

d_gene: TRBD1
j_gene: TRBJ2-1
v_gene: TRBV6-1
abundance: .
CDR3nt: TGTGCCAGCAGTGACCCCGGACAGGGCAATGAGCAGTTCTTC
CDR3aa: CASSDPGQGNEQFF

d_gene: TRBD2
j_gene: TRBJ2-5
v_gene: TRBV15
abundance: .
CDR3nt: TGTGTCACCAGCAACTGGACGGGGGGTGAAGAGATCCAGTACTTC
CDR3aa: CVTSNWTGGEEIQYF

d_gene: .
j_gene: TRBJ2-3
v_gene: TRBV20-1
abundance: .
CDR3nt: TGCAGTGCTGTGGGGGAGAGCACAGATACGCAGTATTTT
CDR3aa: CSAVGESTDTQYF

d_gene: TRBD2
j_gene: TRBJ2-5
v_gene: TRBV24-1
abundance: .
CDR3nt: TGTGCTACCGGTGCGGGGGGCCCAGAGACCCAGTACTTC
CDR3aa: CATGAGGPETQYF

d_gene: .
j_gene: TRBJ2-1
v_gene: TRBV28
abundance: .
CDR3nt: TGTGCCAGCAGTTCTTTTTTATCATATCTCTTC
CDR3aa: CASSSFLSYLF

d_gene: TRBD1
j_gene: TRBJ2-7
v_gene: TRBV29-1
abundance: .
CDR3nt: TGTAGCGCCTTGGGACAGGGTGTGACCTACGAGCGGTACTTC
CDR3aa: CSALGQGVTYERYF

d_gene: TRBD1
j_gene: TRBJ2-1
v_gene: TRBV29-1
abundance: .
CDR3nt: TGCAGCGCCGTCTCCGGGACAGGCAACAATGAGCAGTTCTTC
CDR3aa: CSAVSGTGNNEQFF

d_gene: TRBD2
j_gene: TRBJ2-5
v_gene: TRBV4-2
abundance: .
CDR3nt: TGTGCCAGCAGCCGAGCGTCTAGCGGGTTTCAAGAGGCCCAGTACTTC
CDR3aa: CASSRASSGFQEAQYF

d_gene: TRBD1
j_gene: TRBJ2-5
v_gene: TRBV11-2
abundance: .
CDR3nt: TGTGCCAGCGGTATCCTGACAGGGCTTCGTCAAGAGACCCAGTACTTC
CDR3aa: CASGILTGLRQETQYF

d_gene: TRBD1
j_gene: TRBJ2-3
v_gene: TRBV30
abundance: .
CDR3nt: TGTGCCTGGAGTGTACGGACAGGGGCAGGGGCAGATACGCAGTATTTT
CDR3aa: CAWSVRTGAGADTQYF

d_gene: .
j_gene: TRBJ1-4
v_gene: TRBV5-1
abundance: .
CDR3nt: TGCGCCAGCAGCTTGGCGACAGCTGAAAAACTGTTTTTT
CDR3aa: CASSLATAEKLFF

d_gene: .
j_gene: TRBJ1-2
v_gene: TRBV6-6
abundance: .
CDR3nt: TGTGCCAGCAGTTACTCGAGTTTCAGGGGAGAAGGCTACACCTTC
CDR3aa: CASSYSSFRGEGYTF

d_gene: TRBD1
j_gene: TRBJ2-5
v_gene: TRBV9
abundance: .
CDR3nt: TGTGTCTGCAGTCAGACAGGGGGCGGGGAGACCCAGTACTTC
CDR3aa: CVCSQTGGGETQYF

d_gene: TRBD2
j_gene: TRBJ2-3
v_gene: TRBV4-2
abundance: .
CDR3nt: TGTGCCAGCAGCCAAGACGTCCTAGCGGAGAGCACAGATACGCAGTATTTT
CDR3aa: CASSQDVLAESTDTQYF

d_gene: TRBD2
j_gene: TRBJ2-1
v_gene: TRBV12-3/TRBV12-4
abundance: .
CDR3nt: TGTGCCAGCAGGTTAACGGGAGGTCCCGGGGGAAATGAGCAATTCTTC
CDR3aa: CASRLTGGPGGNEQFF

d_gene: .
j_gene: TRBJ2-1
v_gene: TRBV7-9
abundance: .
CDR3nt: TGTGTCAGCAGTAAAAGTACCCGGGCCAATGAGCAGTTCTTC
CDR3aa: CVSSKSTRANEQFF

d_gene: .
j_gene: TRBJ2-7
v_gene: TRBV12-3/TRBV12-4
abundance: .
CDR3nt: TGTGCCAGTAGTGATTCCAGGGTACCCTACGTGCAGTACTTC
CDR3aa: CASSDSRVPYVQYF

d_gene: TRBD1
j_gene: TRBJ2-7
v_gene: TRBV11-2
abundance: many
CDR3nt: TGTGCCAGCAGCTTAGTACAGGGGTCCACCTACGAGCAGTACTTC
CDR3aa: CASSLVQGSTYEQYF

d_gene: TRBD1
j_gene: TRBJ2-4
v_gene: TRBV5-5
abundance: many
CDR3nt: TGTGCCAGCTCATCAGGGGGTTTAGCCAAGAACATTCAGTACTTC
CDR3aa: CASSSGGLAKNIQYF

d_gene: .
j_gene: TRBJ2-1
v_gene: TRBV29-1
abundance: many
CDR3nt: TGCAGCGCCCATAAGACCAGAGGCGGCGATGAGCAGTTCTTC
CDR3aa: CSAHKTRGGDEQFF

d_gene: TRBD2
j_gene: TRBJ2-7
v_gene: TRBV4-3
abundance: .
CDR3nt: TGCGCCAGCAGCCCGTCCGCGGGAGCCGCATACAGGCAGTACTTC
CDR3aa: CASSPSAGAAYRQYF

d_gene: .
j_gene: TRBJ2-2
v_gene: TRBV11-3
abundance: many
CDR3nt: TGTGCCAGCAGCTTGTCCCCCAGGGGCGATGCGGAGCTGTTTTTT
CDR3aa: CASSLSPRGDAELFF

d_gene: .
j_gene: TRBJ1-6
v_gene: TRBV28
abundance: many
CDR3nt: TGTGCCAGCAGTTTGGAGATTAGTAATTCACCCCTCCACTTT
CDR3aa: CASSLEISNSPLHF

d_gene: TRBD1
j_gene: TRBJ2-7
v_gene: TRBV5-6
abundance: few
CDR3nt: TGTGCCAGCAGCTTCTGGCAGGGGGTCACCTACGAGCAGTACTTC
CDR3aa: CASSFWQGVTYEQYF

d_gene: .
j_gene: TRBJ2-7
v_gene: TRBV6-2/TRBV6-3
abundance: many
CDR3nt: TGTGCCACCTGTCAGGGTACCTACGAGCAGTACTTC
CDR3aa: CATCQGTYEQYF

d_gene: TRBD1
j_gene: TRBJ2-6
v_gene: TRBV6-2/TRBV6-3
abundance: .
CDR3nt: TGTGCCAGCAGCCCGGGACAGGGTACCGGGGCCAACGTCCTGACGTTC
CDR3aa: CASSPGQGTGANVLTF

d_gene: TRBD1
j_gene: TRBJ2-1
v_gene: TRBV5-1
abundance: .
CDR3nt: TGCGCCAACATGACAGGGCCAACTTACAATGAGCAGTTCTTC
CDR3aa: CANMTGPTYNEQFF

d_gene: TRBD1
j_gene: TRBJ2-7
v_gene: TRBV10-3
abundance: .
CDR3nt: TGTGCCATCCGTGGACTTCCGGAACAGGGGGCGAAGGAGCAGTACTTC
CDR3aa: CAIRGLPEQGAKEQYF

d_gene: TRBD1
j_gene: TRBJ2-7
v_gene: TRBV6-1
abundance: .
CDR3nt: TGTGCCAACATCAGGGACAGGGCGGTGTTTGGCGAGCAGTACTTC
CDR3aa: CANIRDRAVFGEQYF

d_gene: .
j_gene: TRBJ2-1
v_gene: TRBV2
abundance: many
CDR3nt: TGTGCCAGCAGCCCGCGCGGGACTTTCTCAAACAATGAGCAGTTCTTC
CDR3aa: CASSPRGTFSNNEQFF

d_gene: .
j_gene: TRBJ2-1
v_gene: TRBV11-2
abundance: .
CDR3nt: TGTGGCAGCAGTTCAGCGGGCCCTGGGAATGAGCAGCTCTTC
CDR3aa: CGSSSAGPGNEQLF

d_gene: .
j_gene: TRBJ1-5
v_gene: TRBV28
abundance: .
CDR3nt: TGTGCCAGCAGTTTATCTTGGGTGGGCAATCGGCCTCAGCATTTT
CDR3aa: CASSLSWVGNRPQHF

d_gene: .
j_gene: TRBJ2-2
v_gene: TRBV6-1
abundance: .
CDR3nt: TGTGCCAGCAGTCCGACGGTGGTCCCCGGGGAGATGTTTTTT
CDR3aa: CASSPTVVPGEMFF

d_gene: TRBD1
j_gene: TRBJ1-5
v_gene: TRBV10-3
abundance: .
CDR3nt: TGTGCCACGACAGGGACAGACCAGGCGCACCAGCATTTT
CDR3aa: CATTGTDQAHQHF

d_gene: .
j_gene: TRBJ2-7
v_gene: TRBV29-1
abundance: many
CDR3nt: TGCAGCGTACGCCCTTCCAGGGTCAAGTCCTACGAGCAGTACTTC
CDR3aa: CSVRPSRVKSYEQYF